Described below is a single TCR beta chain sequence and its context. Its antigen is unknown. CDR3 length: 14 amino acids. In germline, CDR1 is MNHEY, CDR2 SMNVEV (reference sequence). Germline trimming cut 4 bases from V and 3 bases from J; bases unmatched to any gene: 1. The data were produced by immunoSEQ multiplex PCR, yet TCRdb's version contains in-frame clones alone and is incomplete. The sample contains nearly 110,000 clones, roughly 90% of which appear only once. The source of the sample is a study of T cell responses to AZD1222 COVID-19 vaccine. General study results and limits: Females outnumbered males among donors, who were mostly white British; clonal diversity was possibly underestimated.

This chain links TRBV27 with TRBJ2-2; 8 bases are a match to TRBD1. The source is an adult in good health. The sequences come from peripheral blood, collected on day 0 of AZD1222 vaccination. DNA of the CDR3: TGTGCCAGCAGTTCGGACAGGGACACCGGGGAGCTGTTTTTT. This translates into CASSSDRDTGELFF.